This TCR beta chain emerged from a study of regulatory T cells in long-lasting Graves disease. Study background: Less than 3 months of antithyroid drugs had been taken by newly diagnosed Graves' patients. Study results and limitations: The number of shared public clonotypes was higher in persistent patients (about 3,000) than new patients (about 910). There was favoring of TRBV28, TRBJ1-2 and TRBJ2-5 in persistent disease. The TCR repertoire of persistent Graves' patients was less diverse than that of newly diagnosed ones.

Time point described: newly diagnosed GD, antithyroid drugs for less than 3 months. The TCR library used RNA extracted from PBMCs. The table lists this clonotype with many counts. The antigen is undetermined. Building of the TCR beta libraries involved iRepertoire HTBI primers and Arm-PCR of CDR3 regions. TCRdb analysed the multiplex PCR reads with MiXCR anew, one entry per CDR3 protein. Seen here are under 250,000 distinct CDR3 sequences, 20% observed once, and the top ten hold more than 11%. The V end lost 5 bases, the J end lost 3 bases, and 20 bases lay between the germline ends. The CDR3 is 16 residues long. Germline loops: CDR1 SNHLY, CDR2 FYNNEI.

J is TRBJ2-7 and V is TRBV2; D not certain. Sequenced material: peripheral blood mononuclear cells (PBMCs), taken at new diagnosis, from a patient treated with antithyroid drugs. The source of this sequence is a female donor with Graves disease. The CDR3 spells CASSLWPGQVHYEQYF. In DNA form, the CDR3 reads TGTGCCAGCAGTTTGTGGCCCGGCCAGGTCCACTACGAGCAGTACTTC.